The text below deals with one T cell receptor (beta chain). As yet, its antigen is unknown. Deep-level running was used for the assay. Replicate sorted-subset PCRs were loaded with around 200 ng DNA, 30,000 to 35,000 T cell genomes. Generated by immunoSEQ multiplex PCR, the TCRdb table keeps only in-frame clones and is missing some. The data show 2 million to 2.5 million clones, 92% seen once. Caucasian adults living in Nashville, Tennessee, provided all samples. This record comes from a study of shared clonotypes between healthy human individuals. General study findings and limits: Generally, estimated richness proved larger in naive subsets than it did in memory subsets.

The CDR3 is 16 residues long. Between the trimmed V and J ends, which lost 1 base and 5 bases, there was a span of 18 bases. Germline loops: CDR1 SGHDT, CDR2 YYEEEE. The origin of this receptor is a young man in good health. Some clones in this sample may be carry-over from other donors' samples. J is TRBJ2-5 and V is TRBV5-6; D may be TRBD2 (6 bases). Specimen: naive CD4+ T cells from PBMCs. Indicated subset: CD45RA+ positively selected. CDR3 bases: TGTGCCAGCAGCTTGCTTGGGGCGGGGCCGAGGGAGACCCAGTACTTC. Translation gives CASSLLGAGPRETQYF.